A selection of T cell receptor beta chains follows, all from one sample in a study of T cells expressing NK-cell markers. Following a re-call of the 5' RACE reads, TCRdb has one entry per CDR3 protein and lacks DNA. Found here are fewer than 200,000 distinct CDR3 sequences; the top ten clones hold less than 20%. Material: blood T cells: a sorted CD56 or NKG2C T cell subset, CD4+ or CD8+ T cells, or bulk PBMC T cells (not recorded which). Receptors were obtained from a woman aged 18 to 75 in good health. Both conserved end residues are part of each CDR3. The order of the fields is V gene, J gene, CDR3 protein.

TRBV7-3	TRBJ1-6	CASSPNAAANSPLHF
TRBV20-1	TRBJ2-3	CSASPSSGGMTDTQYF
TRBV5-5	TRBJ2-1	CASSQGFSRDNEQFF
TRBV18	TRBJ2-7	CASSGSYNTYEQYF
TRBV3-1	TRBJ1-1	CASSQVLGWGAFF
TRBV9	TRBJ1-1	CASSEGPTPEPRAFF
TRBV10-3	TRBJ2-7	CAISMDRLYEQYF
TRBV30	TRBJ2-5	CAWSVRSPETQYF
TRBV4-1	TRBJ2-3	CASSQEAADSTDTQYF
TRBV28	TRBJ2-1	CASSAGQPYNEQFF